These T cell receptor beta chains were read from a single sample in a study of blood T cells in healthy people across ages. TCRdb re-derived calls from the 5' RACE reads in MiXCR, one entry per CDR3 protein. The table includes about 1.6 million distinct CDR3 sequences, 30% to 40% detected once. Sequenced: blood. The receptors shown here come from a young woman in good health. The CDR3 runs from the conserved cysteine through the conserved F or W. A D gene is named only where the DNA matches it firmly. Size is omitted from some rows. Given values are once, few, many or a class for expanded clones.

cdr3_aa	cdr3_nt	clone_size	d_call	v_call	j_call
CASSKDAATSPLYGYTF	TGTGCCAGCAGCAAGGATGCAGCGACTTCCCCCCTATATGGCTACACCTTC	.	.	TRBV21-1	TRBJ1-2
CASRRQREQFF	TGTGCCAGCAGAAGACAGCGTGAGCAGTTCTTC	.	.	TRBV12-3/TRBV12-4	TRBJ2-1
CASSLVWDRAHINSYEQYF	TGTGCCAGCAGTTTAGTGTGGGACAGGGCCCACATTAACTCCTACGAGCAGTACTTC	.	TRBD1	TRBV12-3/TRBV12-4	TRBJ2-7
CASSYPTSGVDEQFF	TGTGCCAGCAGTTACCCGACTAGCGGGGTTGATGAGCAGTTCTTC	few	TRBD2	TRBV6-6	TRBJ2-1
CASSVVAQGEAFF	TGTGCCAGCAGCGTAGTGGCGCAAGGTGAAGCTTTCTTT	.	.	TRBV9	TRBJ1-1
CASSHPGTGHQPQHF	TGCGCCAGCAGCCACCCCGGGACAGGTCACCAGCCCCAGCATTTT	.	TRBD1	TRBV4-1	TRBJ1-5
CASSQDLTSGSYNEQFF	TGCGCCAGCAGCCAAGATTTAACTAGCGGCTCCTACAATGAGCAGTTCTTC	many	TRBD2	TRBV4-1	TRBJ2-1
CASSQGLAGGWEQFF	TGTGCCAGCAGTCAAGGGCTAGCGGGAGGTTGGGAGCAGTTCTTC	few	TRBD2	TRBV12-3/TRBV12-4	TRBJ2-1
CASSQRSPRNIQYF	TGTGCCAGCAGCCAACGATCGCCGAGGAACATTCAGTACTTC	.	.	TRBV3-1	TRBJ2-4
CATSDLLAVSYNEQFF	TGTGCCACCAGTGATTTGCTAGCGGTATCCTACAATGAGCAGTTCTTC	.	TRBD2	TRBV24-1	TRBJ2-1
CASSERGTSGVYNEQFF	TGTGCCAGCAGTGAAAGGGGAACTAGCGGAGTTTACAATGAGCAGTTCTTC	once	TRBD2	TRBV6-1	TRBJ2-1
CASSLASYDFYGYTF	TGCGCCAGCAGCTTGGCCAGCTACGACTTCTATGGCTACACCTTC	.	.	TRBV5-1	TRBJ1-2
CASSAGFRGYTF	TGTGCCAGCAGCGCTGGATTTAGAGGCTACACCTTC	.	.	TRBV7-9	TRBJ1-2
CASSPRDRGDTQYF	TGTGCCAGCAGCCCCCGGGACAGGGGGGATACGCAGTATTTT	.	TRBD1	TRBV3-1	TRBJ2-3
CAGSWDRGRGAQYF	TGCGCCGGCAGCTGGGACAGGGGGAGAGGGGCCCAGTACTTC	.	TRBD1	TRBV5-1	TRBJ2-5
CASSLGTSSSYNEQFF	TGTGCCAGCAGCCTTGGGACTTCCAGCTCCTACAATGAGCAGTTCTTC	few	.	TRBV7-6	TRBJ2-1
CASSKLDRSYNQPQHF	TGTGCCAGCAGCAAATTGGACAGAAGTTACAATCAGCCCCAGCATTTT	.	.	TRBV21-1	TRBJ1-5
CASSESGGSSYEQYF	TGTGCCAGCAGTGAAAGCGGGGGGAGCTCCTACGAGCAGTACTTC	few	TRBD2	TRBV7-2	TRBJ2-7
CASSLQGARSGANVLTF	TGCGCCAGCAGCTTACAGGGGGCTCGCTCTGGGGCCAACGTCCTGACTTTC	many	TRBD1	TRBV5-1	TRBJ2-6
CASSLREGLPRYQETQYF	TGTGCCAGCAGCCTCCGCGAGGGATTACCGAGGTACCAAGAGACCCAGTACTTC	.	.	TRBV7-9	TRBJ2-5
CASRRPSTEAFF	TGTGCCAGCAGGCGCCCTTCCACTGAAGCTTTCTTT	few	.	TRBV6-2/TRBV6-3	TRBJ1-1
CASRIAGRSTDTQYF	TGTGCCAGCAGAATAGCGGGGCGCAGCACAGATACGCAGTATTTT	few	TRBD2	TRBV2	TRBJ2-3
CASSLWGGGANVLTF	TGTGCCAGCAGTTTATGGGGAGGTGGGGCCAACGTCCTGACTTTC	few	.	TRBV27	TRBJ2-6
CASSEMGNQPRHF	TGTGCCAGCAGTGAGATGGGCAATCAGCCCCGGCATTTT	.	.	TRBV2	TRBJ1-5
CTSTQQGGYGYTF	TGTACCAGCACCCAACAGGGCGGCTATGGCTACACCTTC	once	.	TRBV12-3/TRBV12-4	TRBJ1-2
CASSQFVGLAGLYEQYF	TGCGCCAGCAGCCAATTCGTAGGACTAGCGGGACTTTACGAGCAGTACTTC	many	TRBD2	TRBV4-1	TRBJ2-7
CASSTGAGNYGYTF	TGTGCCAGCAGCACAGGGGCCGGGAACTATGGCTACACCTTC	many	TRBD1	TRBV6-5	TRBJ1-2
CASSQEFQGYTF	TGTGCCAGCAGCCAAGAGTTTCAGGGCTACACCTTC	few	.	TRBV3-1	TRBJ1-2
CASSSGGTGGYGEQYF	TGCGCCAGCAGCTCGGGGGGGACAGGGGGTTATGGCGAGCAGTACTTC	.	TRBD1	TRBV5-1	TRBJ2-7
CASSLLGFNWRDEQYF	TGTGCCAGCAGTTTACTCGGGTTCAATTGGCGGGACGAGCAGTACTTC	.	.	TRBV12-3/TRBV12-4	TRBJ2-7
CASRDSTFYGYTF	TGCGCCAGCAGGGACTCCACTTTTTATGGCTACACCTTC	.	.	TRBV5-1	TRBJ1-2
CSARDRGQLLGTEAFF	TGCAGTGCTAGAGACCGGGGACAGCTACTAGGGACTGAAGCTTTCTTT	.	TRBD1	TRBV20-1	TRBJ1-1
CASSLASRRGRLSYEQYF	TGCGCCAGCAGCCTCGCGTCCAGGAGGGGCCGACTATCCTACGAGCAGTACTTC	.	.	TRBV5-1	TRBJ2-7
CASRHRGGSRTGELFF	TGTGCCAGCAGACATAGGGGCGGGAGCAGGACCGGGGAGCTGTTTTTT	.	TRBD2	TRBV28	TRBJ2-2
CASSVGEEGLHEQYF	TGTGCCAGCAGCGTAGGTGAGGAGGGGCTGCACGAGCAGTACTTC	few	.	TRBV9	TRBJ2-7
CSASGSGWPLNGNEQFF	TGCAGTGCCAGTGGTAGCGGGTGGCCCTTAAATGGCAATGAGCAGTTCTTC	few	TRBD2	TRBV20-1	TRBJ2-1
CASSFSLHRAQLVGQYF	TGTGCCAGCAGTTTTTCACTCCACAGGGCCCAGCTAGTCGGGCAGTACTTC	.	.	TRBV28	TRBJ2-7
CASSLASDRNYEQYF	TGCGCCAGCAGCTTGGCCTCTGATCGGAACTACGAGCAGTACTTC	.	.	TRBV5-1	TRBJ2-7
CASSPGGRGKNQPQHF	TGTGCCAGCAGCCCAGGAGGGAGAGGGAAAAATCAGCCCCAGCATTTT	.	.	TRBV12-3/TRBV12-4	TRBJ1-5
CASSGWAYEQYF	TGTGCCAGCAGCGGCTGGGCCTACGAGCAGTACTTC	.	.	TRBV2	TRBJ2-7
CASSFREKDYGYTF	TGCGCCAGCAGCTTCAGGGAAAAAGACTATGGCTACACCTTC	few	.	TRBV5-1	TRBJ1-2
CSARVGTNTGELFF	TGCAGTGCTAGAGTAGGGACTAACACCGGGGAGCTGTTTTTT	.	.	TRBV20-1	TRBJ2-2
CASSRTTRYEQYF	TGTGCCAGCAGCCGTACCACTCGTTACGAGCAGTACTTC	few	.	TRBV7-9	TRBJ2-7
CASSLGPLGLAGQETQYF	TGTGCCAGCAGCTTAGGGCCCTTGGGACTAGCGGGGCAAGAGACCCAGTACTTC	few	TRBD2	TRBV11-2	TRBJ2-5
CASSRTGSGDETQYF	TGTGCCAGCAGCCGGACAGGGTCTGGGGATGAGACCCAGTACTTC	.	TRBD1	TRBV5-6	TRBJ2-5
CSASSPWLEDTYEQYF	TGCAGTGCTAGTTCGCCTTGGTTAGAGGATACCTACGAGCAGTACTTC	.	.	TRBV20-1	TRBJ2-7
CASSRDTSLYNEQFF	TGTGCCAGCAGCCGGGACACCAGCCTTTACAATGAGCAGTTCTTC	.	.	TRBV28	TRBJ2-1
CSAETSPRIYEQYF	TGCAGTGCTGAGACTAGTCCCCGGATCTACGAGCAGTACTTC	many	.	TRBV20-1	TRBJ2-7
CASSVDPGTGRHEQYF	TGTGCCAGCAGCGTAGACCCCGGGACAGGGCGCCACGAGCAGTACTTC	.	TRBD1	TRBV9	TRBJ2-7
CASSLEYRETQYF	TGCGCCAGCAGCTTGGAGTATCGGGAGACCCAGTACTTC	.	.	TRBV5-1	TRBJ2-5